The clone carrying this T cell receptor (beta chain) was recorded only once. The protocol was immunoSEQ multiplex PCR, while the TCRdb copy is restricted to in-frame clones and leaves out a portion. The sample lists 100,000 to 150,000 clones; 88% were seen once. The data originate from a study of blood T cell repertoires in COVID-19. Germline V gene sequence: CDR1 LNHDA, CDR2 SQIVND (reference sequence). The ends lost 5 bases at V and 4 bases at J; junction bases unmatched: 2. The CDR3 loop spans 13 amino acids. The rearrangement uses TRBV19 and TRBJ2-1; 7 bases line up with TRBD1. The sequenced material came from peripheral blood. The sequence came from a man in his 70s with active COVID-19. The CDR3 reads CASSWTGYNEQFF. Here the CDR3 DNA reads TGTGCCAGTAGTTGGACAGGTTACAATGAGCAGTTCTTC.